Detailed here is one T cell receptor beta chain. The same CDR3 arises from other DNA sequences in this sample as well. Participants came from some 23 US areas, aged roughly 18 to 90 years. Cohorts were determined from participant-reported clinical history. Recovered status in Cohort 3 required two negative PCRs, clearance, or symptom resolution. The data are from a study of blood T cell repertoires in COVID-19. Background on the study: Spain, Italy and the United States supplied samples that represented acute and convalescent COVID-19.

Sequenced by immunoSEQ multiplex PCR; TCRdb stores in-frame clones only, minus some. The table lists about 330,000 clones, about 92% of them singletons. This sequence originates from a woman between 25 and 40 years old who had recovered from COVID-19. Sequences were obtained from PBMCs or T cells enriched from blood (not recorded which).

For the CDR3, the DNA is TGTGCCAGCAGTTTGTCAGGTTCTGGAAACACCATATATTTT. Translation: CASSLSGSGNTIYF. The chain recombines TRBV28 with TRBJ1-3; D is undetermined. The V end was cut by 3 bases, the J end by 1 base, with 7 bases between. CDR3 length: 14 amino acids. Germline CDR1 reads MDHEN; CDR2 reads SYDVKM.